One sample yielded the 5 T cell receptor beta chains listed below, sequenced in a study of post-analysis software for immune sequencing data. The study, taken as a whole, reports: Five TRBV segments, including TRBV5-6, TRBV5-1 and TRBV20-1, were more frequent in patients than controls.

Unique molecular identifiers were built into the TCR beta cDNA libraries. Each CDR3 protein is one row after TCRdb ran MiXCR on the PCR reads. The sample lists more than 450,000 distinct CDR3 sequences; roughly 46% were seen once. Their cognate antigens are unknown. Material: blood. These TCRs come from a girl aged 5-17 years with multiple sclerosis.

This clonotype was observed a handful of times. One end of the junction varies from germline; a read error may be responsible. The J gene is TRBJ2-7, the V gene TRBV5-1; 7 bases are shared with TRBD1. CDR1 SGHRS and CDR2 YFSETQ come from the germline V gene. The CDR3 extends over 14 amino acids. The CDR3: CASSLAGTDYEQYF. The CDR3 DNA sequence: TGTGCCAGCAGCTTGGCCGGGACAGACTACGAGCAGTACTTC.

As to this clonotype: A junction boundary mismatches the germline segment, possibly from a read error. This sequence joins TRBV5-4 and TRBJ2-7; D is ambiguous. The CDR3 has 15 residues. CDR1 is SGHNT, CDR2 YYREEE, per germline (reference sequence). CDR3 region: CANSFGQWAPYEQYF. The CDR3 DNA follows: TGTGCCAACAGCTTTGGGCAGTGGGCCCCCTACGAGCAGTACTTC.

This clonotype was found a few times. The V call is TRBV3-1, the J call TRBJ1-2; D uncertain. Germline values: CDR1 LGHDT, CDR2 YNNKEL (reference sequence). Trimming removed 4 bases at V and 8 bases at J, with 17 bases between. The CDR3 loop spans 14 amino acids. CDR3 nucleotide sequence: TGTGCCAGCAGCCCCTCGGCCCTGGTAAAAGGCTACACCTTC. Protein product: CASSPSALVKGYTF.

The chain combines TRBV24-1 with TRBJ2-5, with no clear D. Trimming stripped 4 bases from V and 2 bases from J, with 22 bases between. The CDR3 spans 18 residues. Germline V gene data show CDR1 as KGHDR and CDR2 as SFDVKD. The CDR3 nucleotides are TGTGCCACCAGTGAACCAATACCCCTTCTGGGGTTGCAAGAGACCCAGTACTTC. This codes for CATSEPIPLLGLQETQYF.

The rearrangement links TRBV7-9 to TRBJ1-2; 7 nucleotides line up with TRBD1. The germline V gene encodes CDR1 SEHNR and CDR2 FQNEAQ (reference sequence). V trimming: 6 bases; J trimming: 1 base; junction bases outside the gene matches: 8. CDR3 length equals 15 residues. This CDR3 is CASSSIDRVNYGYTF. The CDR3, as DNA: TGTGCCAGCAGTTCAATCGACAGGGTTAACTATGGCTACACCTTC.